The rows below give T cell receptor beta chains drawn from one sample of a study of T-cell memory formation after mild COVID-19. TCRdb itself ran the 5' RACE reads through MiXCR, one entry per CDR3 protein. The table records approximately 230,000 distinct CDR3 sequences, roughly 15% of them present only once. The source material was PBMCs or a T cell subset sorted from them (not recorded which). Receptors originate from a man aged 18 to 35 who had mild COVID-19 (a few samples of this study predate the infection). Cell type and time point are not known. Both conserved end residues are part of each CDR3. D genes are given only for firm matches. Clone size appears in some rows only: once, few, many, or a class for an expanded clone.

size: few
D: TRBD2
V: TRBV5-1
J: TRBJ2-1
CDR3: CASSLPGGLYEQFF
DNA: TGCGCCAGCAGCTTGCCGGGGGGTCTATATGAGCAGTTCTTC

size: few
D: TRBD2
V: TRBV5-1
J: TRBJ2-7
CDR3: CASSFGGANYEQYF
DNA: TGCGCCAGCAGCTTCGGGGGGGCCAACTACGAGCAGTACTTC

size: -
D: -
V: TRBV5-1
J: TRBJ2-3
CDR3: CASSLPNRGGSTQYF
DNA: TGCGCCAGCAGCCTCCCCAACAGGGGGGGTAGTACGCAGTATTTT

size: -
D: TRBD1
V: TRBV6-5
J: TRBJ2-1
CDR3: CASSYVPPGTGVGNEQFF
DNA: TGTGCCAGCAGTTACGTCCCACCCGGGACAGGGGTAGGCAATGAGCAGTTCTTC

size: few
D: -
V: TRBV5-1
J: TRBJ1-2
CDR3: CASSDHRDGYTF
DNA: TGCGCCAGCAGCGATCACAGGGATGGCTACACCTTC

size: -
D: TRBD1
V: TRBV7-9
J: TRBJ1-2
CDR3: CASSLRGQGFGYTF
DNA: TGTGCCAGCAGCTTAAGGGGACAGGGTTTCGGCTACACCTTC

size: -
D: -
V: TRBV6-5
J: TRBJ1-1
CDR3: CASSYQVDTEAFF
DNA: TGTGCCAGCAGTTACCAGGTAGACACTGAAGCTTTCTTT

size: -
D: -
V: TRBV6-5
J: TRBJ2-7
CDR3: CASRGSGDSYEQYF
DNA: TGTGCCAGCAGAGGCTCAGGGGACTCCTACGAGCAGTACTTC

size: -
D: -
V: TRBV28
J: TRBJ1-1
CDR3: CASSPQGSVTEAFF
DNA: TGTGCCAGCAGTCCACAGGGAAGTGTCACTGAAGCTTTCTTT

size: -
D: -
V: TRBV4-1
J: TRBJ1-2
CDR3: CASSHFSQDGYTF
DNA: TGCGCCAGCAGCCACTTCTCACAGGATGGCTACACCTTC

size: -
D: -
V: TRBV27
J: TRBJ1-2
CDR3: CASSFLTGNGYTF
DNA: TGTGCCAGCAGTTTCCTTACAGGGAATGGCTACACCTTC

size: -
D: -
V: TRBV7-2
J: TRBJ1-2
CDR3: CASSFGVLRGGYTF
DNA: TGTGCCAGCAGCTTTGGGGTTTTACGGGGTGGCTACACATTC

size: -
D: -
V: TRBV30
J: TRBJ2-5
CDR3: CAWSVGGIRETQYF
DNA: TGTGCCTGGAGTGTGGGAGGAATTAGAGAGACCCAGTACTTC

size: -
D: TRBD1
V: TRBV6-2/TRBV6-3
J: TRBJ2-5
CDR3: CASSTLGRGRETQYF
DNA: TGTGCCAGCAGTACGTTGGGCAGGGGGCGAGAGACCCAGTACTTC

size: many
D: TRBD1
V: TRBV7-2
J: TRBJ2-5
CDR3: CASSLQGGRETQYF
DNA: TGTGCCAGCAGCCTACAGGGGGGACGTGAGACCCAGTACTTC

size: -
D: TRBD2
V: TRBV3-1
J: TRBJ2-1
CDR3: CASSPQWGGEYEQFF
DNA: TGTGCCAGCAGCCCACAATGGGGGGGAGAGTATGAGCAGTTCTTC

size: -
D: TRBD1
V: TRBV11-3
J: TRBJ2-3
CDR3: CASSLGAGTGAGTQYF
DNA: TGTGCCAGCAGCTTAGGCGCCGGGACAGGGGCCGGTACGCAGTATTTT

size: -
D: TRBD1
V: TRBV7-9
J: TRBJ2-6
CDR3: CASSRGDRDRGLHLSGANVLTF
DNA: TGTGCCAGCAGCCGGGGGGACCGGGACAGGGGTCTGCATTTGTCTGGGGCCAACGTCCTGACTTTC

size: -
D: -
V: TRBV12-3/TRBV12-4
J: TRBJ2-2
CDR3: CASSLGGSGELFF
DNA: TGTGCCAGCAGTTTAGGAGGTTCCGGGGAGCTGTTTTTT

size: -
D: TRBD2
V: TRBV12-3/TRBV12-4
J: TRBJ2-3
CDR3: CASRPSGGAADTQYF
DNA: TGTGCCAGCAGGCCTAGCGGGGGGGCTGCAGATACGCAGTATTTT

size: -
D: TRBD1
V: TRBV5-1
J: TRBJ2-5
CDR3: CASSLGQGAVETQYF
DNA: TGCGCCAGCAGCTTGGGTCAGGGGGCTGTTGAGACCCAGTACTTC

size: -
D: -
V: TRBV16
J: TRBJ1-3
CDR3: CASSQSTEPGNTIYF
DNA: TGTGCCAGCAGCCAATCCACCGAGCCTGGAAACACCATATATTTT

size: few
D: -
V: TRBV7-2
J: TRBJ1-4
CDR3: CASSPPGVNEKLFF
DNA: TGTGCCAGCAGCCCTCCGGGAGTAAATGAAAAACTGTTTTTT

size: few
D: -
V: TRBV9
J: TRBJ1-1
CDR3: CASSVAPDIRTTEAFF
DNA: TGTGCCAGCAGCGTAGCTCCCGACATTAGGACCACTGAAGCTTTCTTT

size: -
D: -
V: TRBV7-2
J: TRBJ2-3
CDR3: CASSYPGTTDTQYF
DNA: TGTGCCAGCAGCTACCCTGGGACTACAGATACGCAGTATTTT

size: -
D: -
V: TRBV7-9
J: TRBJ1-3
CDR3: CASSFGGASGNTIYF
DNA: TGTGCCAGCAGCTTTGGCGGCGCTTCTGGAAACACCATATATTTT

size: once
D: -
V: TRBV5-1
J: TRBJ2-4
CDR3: CASRPPGKNIQYF
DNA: TGCGCCAGCAGACCCCCCGGCAAAAACATTCAGTACTTC

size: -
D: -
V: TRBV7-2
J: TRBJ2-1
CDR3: CASSLGGPGQRKWNEQFF
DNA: TGTGCCAGCAGCCTTGGGGGGCCGGGACAGAGAAAGTGGAATGAGCAGTTCTTC

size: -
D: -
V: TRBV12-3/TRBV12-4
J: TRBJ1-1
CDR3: CASSLRQKAFF
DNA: TGTGCCAGCAGTTTACGACAGAAAGCTTTCTTT

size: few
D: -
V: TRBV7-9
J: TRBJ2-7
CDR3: CASGGQEQYF
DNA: TGTGCCAGCGGGGGTCAAGAGCAGTACTTC

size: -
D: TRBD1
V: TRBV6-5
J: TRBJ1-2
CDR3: CASTPDRGNYGYTF
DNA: TGTGCCAGCACCCCCGACAGGGGAAACTATGGCTACACCTTC

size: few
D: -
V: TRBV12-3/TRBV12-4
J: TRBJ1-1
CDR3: CASSFDAAAFF
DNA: TGTGCCAGCAGTTTTGATGCTGCTGCTTTCTTT

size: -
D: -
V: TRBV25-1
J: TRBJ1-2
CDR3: CASSDTGEANYGYTF
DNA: TGTGCCAGCAGTGATACAGGAGAAGCTAACTATGGCTACACCTTC

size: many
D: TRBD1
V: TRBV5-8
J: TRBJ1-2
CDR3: CASSPRLDRGRVANYGYTF
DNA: TGTGCCAGCAGCCCTAGACTCGACAGGGGCCGAGTTGCTAACTATGGCTACACCTTC

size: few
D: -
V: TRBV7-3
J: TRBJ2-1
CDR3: CASSLDRMDEQFF
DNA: TGTGCCAGCAGCTTAGACAGGATGGATGAGCAGTTCTTC

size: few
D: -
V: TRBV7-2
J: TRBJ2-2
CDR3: CASSLFFTGELFF
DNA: TGTGCCAGCAGCTTATTCTTCACCGGGGAGCTGTTTTTT

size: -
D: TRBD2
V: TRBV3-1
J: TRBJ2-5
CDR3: CASSATSRETQYF
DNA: TGTGCCAGCAGCGCGACTAGCCGGGAGACCCAGTACTTC

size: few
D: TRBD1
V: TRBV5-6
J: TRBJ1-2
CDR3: CASSRDRQKLYYGYTF
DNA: TGTGCCAGCAGCCGGGACAGACAGAAGCTATACTATGGCTACACCTTC

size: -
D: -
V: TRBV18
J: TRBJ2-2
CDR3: CASSVQRNTGELFF
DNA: TGTGCCAGCTCCGTCCAAAGGAACACCGGGGAGCTGTTTTTT

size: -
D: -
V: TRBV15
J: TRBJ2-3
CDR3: CATSRDSVGGDTQYF
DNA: TGTGCCACCAGCAGAGATTCAGTGGGGGGTGATACGCAGTATTTT

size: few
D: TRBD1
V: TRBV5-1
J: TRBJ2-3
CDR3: CASSLVPGQGRDTQYF
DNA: TGCGCCAGCAGCTTGGTACCGGGACAGGGGCGGGATACGCAGTATTTT

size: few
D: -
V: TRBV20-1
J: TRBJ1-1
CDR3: CSARKQEVGEAFF
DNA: TGCAGTGCTAGGAAGCAGGAGGTCGGTGAAGCTTTCTTT

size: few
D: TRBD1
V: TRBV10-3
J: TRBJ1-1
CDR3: CAIRGTGVTEAFF
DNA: TGTGCCATCAGGGGGACAGGGGTCACTGAAGCTTTCTTT

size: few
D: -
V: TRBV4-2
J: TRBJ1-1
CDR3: CASSRLGVQANTEAFF
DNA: TGTGCCAGCAGCAGACTAGGGGTCCAGGCGAACACTGAAGCTTTCTTT

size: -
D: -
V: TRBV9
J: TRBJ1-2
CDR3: CASSVGVTYGYTF
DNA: TGTGCCAGCAGCGTAGGAGTAACTTATGGCTACACCTTC

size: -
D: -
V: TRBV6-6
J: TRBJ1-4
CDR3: CASSYPGSNEKLFF
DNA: TGTGCCAGCAGTTACCCGGGGTCTAATGAAAAACTGTTTTTT

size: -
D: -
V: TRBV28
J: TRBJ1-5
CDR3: CASTLSRGNQPQHF
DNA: TGTGCCAGCACTCTGAGCAGGGGTAATCAGCCCCAGCATTTT

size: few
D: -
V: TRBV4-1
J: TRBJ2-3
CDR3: CASSQRLVKSTDTQYF
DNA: TGCGCCAGCAGCCAGCGACTAGTGAAAAGCACAGATACGCAGTATTTT

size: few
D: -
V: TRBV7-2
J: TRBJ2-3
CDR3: CASSWGRDTQYF
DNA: TGTGCCAGCAGCTGGGGCAGAGATACGCAGTATTTT